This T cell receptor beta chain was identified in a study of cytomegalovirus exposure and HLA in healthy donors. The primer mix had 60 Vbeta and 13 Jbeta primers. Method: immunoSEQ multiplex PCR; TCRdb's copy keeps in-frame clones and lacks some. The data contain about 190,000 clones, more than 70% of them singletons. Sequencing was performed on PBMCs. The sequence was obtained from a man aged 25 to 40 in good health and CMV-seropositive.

CDR3: CATSRDPGTSGRAETQYF. The DNA of the CDR3 is TGTGCCACCAGCAGAGATCCAGGAACTAGCGGGAGGGCCGAGACCCAGTACTTC. V gene TRBV15 combines with J gene TRBJ2-5, with 13 bases lining up with TRBD2. Trimming took 0 bases from V and 5 from J; bases not matched to a gene: 9. CDR3 length equals 18 residues. CDR1 LNHNV and CDR2 YYDKDF come from the germline V gene (reference sequence).